The subject of this entry is one T cell receptor beta chain. Its cognate antigen is unknown. CDR3 length: 20 residues. J gave up 2 bases and V 7 bases, and 22 bases lay outside the gene matches. Per germline, CDR1 SGHVS and CDR2 FQNEAQ. These data originate in a study of cytomegalovirus exposure and HLA in healthy donors. General study points: It was reported that TCR beta sequences correctly inferred the HLA-A and HLA-B alleles for most subjects.

Amplification used 60 Vbeta primers and 13 Jbeta primers. Measured with immunoSEQ multiplex PCR; TCRdb has only the in-frame clones, and not every one. This specimen shows about 150,000 clones; the ten leading clones hold roughly 2%. The sequence was collected from a man aged 30 to 45 in good health and CMV-seronegative. Sample: PBMCs. The chain combines TRBV7-8 with TRBJ2-4; TRBD1 matches at 8 bases. The CDR3 region has the DNA TGTGCCAGCAACCCCATCCCCCCCCAAGACAGGGGCTGGCCCAAAAACATTCAGTACTTC. Its translation is CASNPIPPQDRGWPKNIQYF.